This TCR beta chain comes out of a study of blood T cell repertoires in COVID-19. About the study: Sources were T cells, B-cell-depleted T cells, or PBMCs; the material itself was cDNA or gDNA.

How the authors handled the data: Researchers report that nucleated cell counts were estimated from reference gene primer amplification. The table came from immunoSEQ multiplex PCR; TCRdb's copy has only in-frame clones and leaves some out. Clone size and the V and J calls come from that table; the DNA yielded D and trimming. Of 160,000 or so clones listed, roughly 90% are singletons. There are 18 residues in the CDR3. Germline assignment: CDR1 LGHNT and CDR2 FRNRAP. Trimming stripped 6 bases from V and 1 base from J, with 19 bases between. This chain connects TRBV12-5 to TRBJ1-6; D unresolved. The sample was PBMCs or T cells enriched from blood (not recorded which). The receptor was isolated from a woman between 50 and 59 years old who had recovered from COVID-19. The CDR3: CASGEARVEGSYNSPLHF. The CDR3 DNA sequence: TGTGCTAGTGGCGAAGCGAGGGTGGAAGGATCCTATAATTCACCCCTCCACTTT.